One and the same sample provided the 5 T cell receptor beta chains below, sequenced in a study of PD-L1 blockade in urothelial cancer. The data were produced by immunoSEQ multiplex PCR, yet TCRdb's version contains in-frame clones alone and is incomplete. The sample lists under 130,000 clones; approximately 85% were seen once. Sequences were derived from PBMCs, sampled around atezolizumab (anti-PD-L1) treatment. The receptors shown here come from a man aged 50-60 years with urothelial cancer.

This clone was counted ten times or more. The chain joins TRBV5-8 to TRBJ1-1; D ambiguous. This CDR3 is 14 amino acids long. The germline gives CDR1 SGHTS, CDR2 YDEGEE. The ends were cut back, 0 bases at V and 2 bases at J, with 8 bases in the middle. CDR3 protein: CASSLETINTEAFF. CDR3 nucleotides: TGTGCCAGCAGCTTGGAAACAATTAACACTGAAGCTTTCTTT.

The chain uses TRBV6-5 and TRBJ2-2, with D possibly TRBD2 on 6 matching bases. The V gene lost 0 bases and the J gene lost 4 bases, with 12 bases spanning the gap. The CDR3 has 16 residues. Germline loops: CDR1 MNHEY, CDR2 SVGAGI. The CDR3 sequence: CASSYSGTRSTGELFF. The CDR3 DNA follows: TGTGCCAGCAGTTACTCTGGGACTCGGAGCACCGGGGAGCTGTTTTTT.

The J gene is TRBJ2-2, the V gene TRBV27, with TRBD1 matching 8 bases. V shed 4 bases and J 2 bases; nucleotides not matched to a gene: 6. In germline, CDR1 is MNHEY, CDR2 SMNVEV (reference sequence). The CDR3 has 16 residues. The CDR3 here is CASSSTGGVNTGELFF. The DNA of the CDR3 is TGTGCCAGCAGTTCCACAGGGGGAGTCAACACCGGGGAGCTGTTTTTT.

This chain joins TRBV28 and TRBJ2-4; 11 positions match TRBD2. J was trimmed by 6 bases and V by 6 bases; bases with no gene match: 7. Germline CDR1 MDHEN, CDR2 SYDVKM. The CDR3 has 15 amino acids. CDR3 DNA: TGTGCCAGCAGACTAGCGGGAGAGATTGGAAACATTCAGTACTTC. This sequence encodes CASRLAGEIGNIQYF.

The chain couples TRBV2 to TRBJ2-7; TRBD1 matches 9 bases. CDR1 and CDR2 (germline): SNHLY, FYNNEI. V lost 3 bases, J lost 3 bases, and 6 bases stayed unmatched. The CDR3 totals 15 residues. In DNA form, the CDR3 reads TGTGCCAGCAGTGATCCCGGGACAGGGATCTACGAGCAGTACTTC. The encoded protein is CASSDPGTGIYEQYF.